The 20 T cell receptor beta chains below were found in one sample sequenced in a study of T cell responses to AZD1222 COVID-19 vaccine. The protocol was immunoSEQ multiplex PCR, while the TCRdb copy is restricted to in-frame clones and leaves out a portion. The table lists 130,000 or so clones, 80% to 95% of them singletons. Material: peripheral blood, obtained 28 days after the second dose of the MenACWY control vaccine. The receptors were sampled from an adult who received the MenACWY meningococcal vaccine as a control.

The rearrangement joins TRBV3-1 (or the pseudogene TRBV3-2) to TRBJ1-1, with D possibly TRBD1 on 5 matching bases. Per the germline V gene, CDR1 is LGHDT and CDR2 is YNNKEL (reference sequence). V was shortened by 1 base and J by 0 bases, with 6 bases between the two germline ends. The CDR3 totals 14 residues. The CDR3 nucleotides read TGTGCCAGCAGCCAAGGAGGGGTGAACACTGAAGCTTTCTTT. Residues: CASSQGGVNTEAFF.

The genes are TRBV12-3 or TRBV12-4 and TRBJ1-6; no definite D call. With 3 bases removed from V and 12 bases from J, the gap between germline ends came to 12 bases. The CDR3 runs 13 residues. The CDR3 nucleotides read TGTGCCAGCAGTTTTTTGGCGGAGGAACCCCTCCACTTT. Translating gives CASSFLAEEPLHF.

J is TRBJ2-3 and V is TRBV9; weak D call: TRBD1 (6 bases). V was pared by 2 bases and J by 1 base, with 14 bases between. Germline-derived CDR1 and CDR2 are SGDLS and YYNGEE. The CDR3 is 16 amino acids. This CDR3 reads CASSVGQGPGTDTQYF. The DNA of the CDR3 is TGTGCCAGCAGCGTTGGCCAGGGGCCCGGCACAGATACGCAGTATTTT.

The chain recombines TRBV6-4 with TRBJ2-2, with D unclear. This CDR3 is 12 amino acids long. Per the germline V gene, CDR1 is MRHNA and CDR2 is SNTAGT. V was pared by 6 bases and J by 6 bases, with 8 bases between. Here the CDR3 reads CASRGGSGELFF. CDR3 coding DNA: TGTGCCAGCAGGGGTGGATCCGGGGAGCTGTTTTTT.

The chain links TRBV28 to TRBJ2-1; TRBD1 matches 7 bases. J gave up 13 bases and V 6 bases, and 15 bases lay outside the gene matches. Germline V gene sequence: CDR1 MDHEN, CDR2 SYDVKM. The CDR3 length is 14 residues. The CDR3 spells CASSKIFRTGAQFF. CDR3 bases: TGTGCCAGCAGCAAGATCTTCCGGACAGGAGCACAGTTCTTC.

This chain links TRBV10-1 with TRBJ2-2; TRBD1 matches at 11 bases. The V gene's germline CDR1 is WNHNN and CDR2 SYGVQD (reference sequence). The V segment lost 5 bases and the J segment 7 bases; nucleotides outside the gene matches: 6. The length of the CDR3 is 15 residues. The CDR3 coding sequence is TGCGCCAGCAGTCCGGGACAGGGGGGTTTCGGGGAGCTGTTTTTT. Protein product: CASSPGQGGFGELFF.

The chain couples TRBV19 to TRBJ2-1; D remains unclear. V shed 5 bases and J shed 6 bases, with 11 bases lying between them. The CDR3 spans 13 residues. Germline CDR1 and CDR2: LNHDA and SQIVND (reference sequence). The CDR3 loop is CASSLSWGNEQFF. The CDR3 DNA is TGTGCCAGTAGTCTGTCCTGGGGCAATGAGCAGTTCTTC.

DNA for the CDR3: TGTGCCAGTAGTATTTCGTTCTATGAGCAGTTCTTC. Translation gives CASSISFYEQFF. The chain employs TRBV19 and TRBJ2-1; D is uncertain. Looked up from germline, CDR1 is LNHDA and CDR2 is SQIVND (reference sequence). The CDR3 sequence is 12 residues long. The V gene lost 3 bases and the J gene lost 8 bases, with 8 bases spanning the gap.

The V gene is TRBV27, the J gene TRBJ1-1; D unclear. The ends were cut back, 0 bases at V and 4 bases at J, with 6 bases in the middle. The CDR3 is 13 amino acids. Germline CDR1 is MNHEY and CDR2 is SMNVEV (reference sequence). The CDR3: CASSLSGLTEAFF. The CDR3 DNA sequence: TGTGCCAGCAGTTTATCTGGGCTCACTGAAGCTTTCTTT.

The genes are TRBV5-6 and TRBJ2-1, with TRBD2 matching over 8 bases. This CDR3 contains 17 residues. The V and J ends lost 0 bases and 1 base, in that order; junction bases with no gene match: 6. Germline-derived CDR1 and CDR2 are SGHDT and YYEEEE. The CDR3 loop is CASSLGLAGFSYNEQFF. CDR3 DNA sequence: TGTGCCAGCAGCTTGGGGCTAGCGGGTTTTTCCTACAATGAGCAGTTCTTC.

The V and J genes are TRBV19 and TRBJ1-3; no reliable D call. This CDR3 has 15 residues. Germline lookup yields CDR1 LNHDA and CDR2 SQIVND (reference sequence). Trimming removed 6 bases at V and 4 bases at J, with 16 bases between. CDR3 DNA: TGTGCCAGTAGGCGTCCGGGATCCGCGGGAAACACCATATATTTT. Its translation is CASRRPGSAGNTIYF.

The rearrangement links TRBV7-9 to TRBJ2-3, with D possibly matching TRBD1 (5 bases). The V and J ends lost 2 bases and 0 bases respectively, with 12 bases between them. CDR1 is SEHNR, CDR2 FQNEAQ, per germline (reference sequence). There are 16 residues in the CDR3. The chain's CDR3 is CASSLLGRESTDTQYF. As DNA, the CDR3 is TGTGCCAGCAGCTTATTGGGCAGGGAAAGCACAGATACGCAGTATTTT. The variable domain in full, completed from reference TRBV7-9 and TRBJ2-3, reads DTGVSQNPRHKITKRGQNVTFRCDPISEHNRLYWYRQTLGQGPEFLTYFQNEAQLEKSRLLSDRFSAERPKGSFSTLEIQRTEQGDSAMYLCASSLLGRESTDTQYFGPGTRLTVL.

V is TRBV7-9 and J is TRBJ2-1; 12 bases are shared with TRBD2. The CDR3 is 16 residues long. CDR1 SEHNR and CDR2 FQNEAQ come from the germline V gene (reference sequence). V shed 5 bases and J 4 bases; nucleotides not matched to a gene: 6. The CDR3 region has the DNA TGTGCCAGCAGCCCACCGGGACTAGCGGGTTACAATGAGCAGTTCTTC. Translation gives CASSPPGLAGYNEQFF.

This sequence joins TRBV18 and TRBJ2-1, with D maybe TRBD2 (5 bases). Deletions cut 3 bases from V and 4 bases from J, with 13 bases between. Looked up from germline, CDR1 is KGHSH and CDR2 is LQKENI. The CDR3 sequence is 15 residues long. In nucleotides, the CDR3 is TGTGCCAGCTCACCGCCCGGACTGGCGTACAATGAGCAGTTCTTC. Translating it yields CASSPPGLAYNEQFF.

The rearrangement uses TRBV10-3 and TRBJ2-7; 7 bases map to TRBD1. The CDR3 length is 13 residues. Trimming removed 6 bases from V and 0 bases from J; junction bases left unmatched: 2. Germline CDR1 reads ENHRY; CDR2 reads SYGVKD. CDR3: CAIRDRNSYEQYF. In nucleotides, the CDR3 is TGTGCCATCAGGGACAGGAACTCCTACGAGCAGTACTTC.

The chain links TRBV4-1 to TRBJ2-2; TRBD1 matches at 10 bases. Trimming cost V 4 bases and J 7 bases; bases outside gene matches: 12. This CDR3 contains 17 residues. In germline, CDR1 is MGHRA, CDR2 YSYEKL. Written as DNA, the CDR3 is TGCGCCAGCAGCCTCTCACCGGGACAGGGGCAGAGCGGGGAGCTGTTTTTT. Its translation is CASSLSPGQGQSGELFF.

The gene calls are TRBV6-5 and TRBJ2-2; D ambiguous. This CDR3 comprises 14 residues. Trimming cost V 5 bases and J 7 bases, with 14 bases left between them. CDR1 MNHEY and CDR2 SVGAGI come from the germline V gene. The CDR3 nucleotides are TGTGCCAGCAGTACCCCTAACCGCGGCGGGGAGCTGTTTTTT. Protein sequence: CASSTPNRGGELFF.

The rearrangement joins TRBV7-8 to TRBJ1-1; D is unresolved. Trimming removed 1 base at V and 0 bases at J, with 12 bases between. Germline V lookup: CDR1 SGHVS, CDR2 FQNEAQ. There are 16 residues in the CDR3. CDR3 amino acids: CASSLESPGMNTEAFF. In DNA form, the CDR3 reads TGTGCCAGCAGCTTAGAATCGCCGGGGATGAACACTGAAGCTTTCTTT. The entire variable domain, with the rest obtained from reference TRBV7-8 and TRBJ1-1, is as follows: GAGVSQSPRYKVAKRGQDVALRCDPISGHVSLFWYQQALGQGPEFLTYFQNEAQLDKSGLPSDRFFAERPEGSVSTLKIQRTQQEDSAVYLCASSLESPGMNTEAFFGQGTRLTVV.

This chain joins TRBV24-1 and TRBJ2-1; 7 positions agree with TRBD2. The CDR3 covers 18 residues. Unmatched junction bases numbered 20, after V lost 5 bases and J lost 8 bases. Germline V gene data show CDR1 as KGHDR and CDR2 as SFDVKD. This CDR3 is CATSGLGGERGLTDEQFF. As DNA, the CDR3 is TGTGCCACCAGTGGCCTCGGAGGGGAGCGGGGCCTAACGGATGAGCAGTTCTTC.

The V call is TRBV9, the J call TRBJ2-3; D ambiguous. Germline V lookup: CDR1 SGDLS, CDR2 YYNGEE. Trimming took off 0 bases at V and 0 bases at J, with 5 bases between the two ends. This CDR3 contains 14 residues. The CDR3 coding sequence is TGTGCCAGCAGCGTAGCTCCTAGCACAGATACGCAGTATTTT. Amino acid sequence: CASSVAPSTDTQYF.